This TCR beta chain originates from a study of OX40 agonist ivuxolimab in advanced cancers. On the study more broadly: Patients were given ivuxolimab, an antibody that agonizes OX40 (CD134). Study observations and caveats: Not determined was the antigen specificity of the expanded peripheral T cells. Relative to CD4+, CD8+ T cells held more expanded clones on average.

Points on this clone: The target antigen is unknown.

V lost 4 bases and J lost 6, with 6 bases in between. The CDR3 runs to 11 residues. The germline gives CDR1 SQVTM, CDR2 ANQGSEA. Assay used: immunoSEQ multiplex PCR; TCRdb lists only in-frame clones, some missing. In the table there are 20,000 to 25,000 clones, around 84% of which are singletons. The origin of this receptor is an adult with an advanced solid tumor such as melanoma, head and neck, liver or kidney cancer. J is TRBJ2-2 and V is TRBV29-1; D tentatively fits TRBD1 or TRBD2 (5 bases each). This material consisted of CD4+ or CD8+ T cells sorted from blood, taken in a trial of the OX40 agonist ivuxolimab. The CDR3 nucleotides read TGCAGCGTTGGAGGGGCCGGGGAGCTGTTTTTT. It specifies CSVGGAGELFF.